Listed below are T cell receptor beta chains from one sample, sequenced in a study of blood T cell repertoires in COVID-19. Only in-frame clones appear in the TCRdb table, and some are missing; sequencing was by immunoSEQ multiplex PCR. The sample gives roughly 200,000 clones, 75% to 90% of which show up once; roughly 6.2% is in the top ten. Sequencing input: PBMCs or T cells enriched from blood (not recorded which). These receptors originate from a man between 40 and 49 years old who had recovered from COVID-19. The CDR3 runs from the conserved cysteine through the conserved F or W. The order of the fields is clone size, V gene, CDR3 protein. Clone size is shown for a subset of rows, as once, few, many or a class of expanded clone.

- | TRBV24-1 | CATSDEGFILNTEAFF
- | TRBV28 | CASRAPGGGNEKLFF
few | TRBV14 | CASSPGSLLNSYEQYF
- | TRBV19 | CASSISGFQPQHF
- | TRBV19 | CASSIGAGANYGYTF
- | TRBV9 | CASSVSAGGAYEQYF
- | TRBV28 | CASSSSAGTEAFF
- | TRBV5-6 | CASSLGTGNYEQYF
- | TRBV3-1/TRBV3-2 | CASSQDLPGQGVNGELFF
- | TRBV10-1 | CASSEKDFAATQYF
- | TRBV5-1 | CASSLDRGNSPLHF
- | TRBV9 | CASSPGTGGYTEAFF
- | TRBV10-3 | CAISRGQGDSQPQHF
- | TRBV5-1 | CASSQGLPGSGELFF
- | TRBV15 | CATSRTGTGVNTGELFF
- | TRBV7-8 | CASSAIGDSYNEQFF
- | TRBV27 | CASRGWQGLAKNIQYF
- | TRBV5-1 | CASSLLDKIEAFF
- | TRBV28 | CATAKTGTGQPQHF
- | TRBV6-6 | CASSYPAGAYNEQFF
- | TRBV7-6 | CASSSDGDTGELFF
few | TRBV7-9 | CASSAGQGSSYEQYF
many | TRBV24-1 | CATSGTGTRGSNEQFF
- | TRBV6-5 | CASGAGGNQPQHF
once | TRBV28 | CASSEPRGLTDTQYF
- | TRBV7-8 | CASSPPGGGDPGELFF
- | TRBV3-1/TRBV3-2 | CASDFGVTGGELFF
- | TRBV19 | CASTLTGVSSPLHF
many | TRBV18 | CASSPPRVNYGYTF
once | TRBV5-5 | CASSFGGRYEQYF
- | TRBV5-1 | CASSSSPIYTDTQYF
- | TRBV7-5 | CARSLFVSGQGARETQYF
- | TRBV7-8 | CASSPYTGGVRNTIYF
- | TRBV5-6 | CASSLWPRNYGYTF
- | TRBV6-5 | CASSYGRAVAGELFF
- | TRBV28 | CASSFEVKGHLSYEQYF
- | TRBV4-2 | CASSQGLADTQYF
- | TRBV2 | CASSERTGVPSQPQHF
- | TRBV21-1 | CASSKITGARTEAFF
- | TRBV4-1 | CASSQEGSQVYGYTF